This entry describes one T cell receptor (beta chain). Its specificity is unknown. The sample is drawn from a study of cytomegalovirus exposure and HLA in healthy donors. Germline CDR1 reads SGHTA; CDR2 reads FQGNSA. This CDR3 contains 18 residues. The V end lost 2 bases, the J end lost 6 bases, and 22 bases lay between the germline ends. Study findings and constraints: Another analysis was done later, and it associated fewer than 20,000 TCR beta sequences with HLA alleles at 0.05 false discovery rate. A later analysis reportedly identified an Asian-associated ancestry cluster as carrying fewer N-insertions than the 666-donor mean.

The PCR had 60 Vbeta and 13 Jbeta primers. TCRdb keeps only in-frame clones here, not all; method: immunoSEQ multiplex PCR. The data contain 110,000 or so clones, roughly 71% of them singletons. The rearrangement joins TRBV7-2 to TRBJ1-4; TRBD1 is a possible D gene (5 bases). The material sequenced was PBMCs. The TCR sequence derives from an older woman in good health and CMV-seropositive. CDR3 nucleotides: TGTGCCAGCAGCTTACTTGGGTCTGCTCCGGGGGAGGATGAAAAACTGTTTTTT. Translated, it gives CASSLLGSAPGEDEKLFF.